This is a list of T cell receptor beta chains from one sample in a study of cytomegalovirus exposure and HLA in healthy donors. Profiled with immunoSEQ multiplex PCR; TCRdb holds only in-frame clones, not every one. The sample lists about 150,000 clones, approximately 57% occurring once. Sequencing input: PBMCs. The origin of the receptors is a male donor in good health and CMV-seronegative. Both conserved end residues are part of each CDR3. Each record gives: clone size, CDR3 length, V gene, D gene, J gene, CDR3 protein, CDR3 DNA. The D gene is left open where the match is weak. Clone size is stated in some rows and not others, as once, few, many or a class when expanded.

clone size: -
CDR3 length: 15
V gene: TRBV9
D gene: TRBD1
J gene: TRBJ2-1
CDR3 protein: CASSVVDRGVGEQFF
CDR3 DNA: TGTGCCAGCAGCGTAGTCGACAGGGGGGTGGGTGAGCAGTTCTTC

clone size: -
CDR3 length: 17
V gene: TRBV4-2
D gene: TRBD2
J gene: TRBJ2-3
CDR3 protein: CASSQDRASGGADTQYF
CDR3 DNA: TGTGCCAGCAGCCAAGATCGGGCTAGCGGGGGGGCGGATACGCAGTATTTT

clone size: -
CDR3 length: 16
V gene: TRBV30
D gene: TRBD1
J gene: TRBJ1-1
CDR3 protein: CAWSVEGANRNTEAFF
CDR3 DNA: TGTGCCTGGAGTGTAGAGGGGGCGAACCGGAACACTGAAGCTTTCTTT

clone size: few
CDR3 length: 19
V gene: TRBV18
D gene: -
J gene: TRBJ2-5
CDR3 protein: CASSPGLRTLRPPQETQYF
CDR3 DNA: TGTGCCAGCTCACCAGGGCTGAGGACTCTAAGACCCCCACAAGAGACCCAGTACTTC

clone size: -
CDR3 length: 15
V gene: TRBV18
D gene: TRBD2
J gene: TRBJ2-3
CDR3 protein: CASSLQSGGADTQYF
CDR3 DNA: TGTGCCAGCTCACTGCAGAGCGGGGGGGCAGATACGCAGTATTTT

clone size: -
CDR3 length: 16
V gene: TRBV9
D gene: TRBD1
J gene: TRBJ2-1
CDR3 protein: CASSVEGQGGYNEQFF
CDR3 DNA: TGTGCCAGCAGCGTCGAGGGACAGGGCGGCTACAATGAGCAGTTCTTC

clone size: -
CDR3 length: 13
V gene: TRBV28
D gene: -
J gene: TRBJ1-2
CDR3 protein: CASRVQENYGYTF
CDR3 DNA: TGTGCCAGCAGGGTACAGGAGAACTATGGCTACACCTTC

clone size: few
CDR3 length: 15
V gene: TRBV7-9
D gene: -
J gene: TRBJ1-4
CDR3 protein: CASSLAGVLGEKLFF
CDR3 DNA: TGTGCCAGCAGCTTAGCCGGGGTCCTGGGTGAAAAACTGTTTTTT

clone size: few
CDR3 length: 16
V gene: TRBV5-6
D gene: TRBD1
J gene: TRBJ2-5
CDR3 protein: CASSLVGTGHQETQYF
CDR3 DNA: TGTGCCAGCAGCTTGGTGGGGACAGGGCACCAAGAGACCCAGTACTTC

clone size: few
CDR3 length: 14
V gene: TRBV11-3
D gene: TRBD1
J gene: TRBJ1-1
CDR3 protein: CASSPNRGNTEAFF
CDR3 DNA: TGTGCCAGCAGCCCCAACAGGGGGAACACTGAAGCTTTCTTT

clone size: few
CDR3 length: 13
V gene: TRBV9
D gene: -
J gene: TRBJ1-1
CDR3 protein: CASSVRVNTEAFF
CDR3 DNA: TGTGCCAGCAGCGTACGAGTGAACACTGAAGCTTTCTTT

clone size: few
CDR3 length: 13
V gene: TRBV30
D gene: -
J gene: TRBJ1-5
CDR3 protein: CAWSGGIFGPQHF
CDR3 DNA: TGTGCCTGGAGTGGCGGGATATTCGGGCCCCAGCATTTT

clone size: -
CDR3 length: 14
V gene: TRBV6-6
D gene: TRBD2
J gene: TRBJ2-5
CDR3 protein: CASSPLAGVETQYF
CDR3 DNA: TGTGCCAGCAGCCCACTAGCGGGGGTCGAGACCCAGTACTTC

clone size: -
CDR3 length: 14
V gene: TRBV7-2
D gene: -
J gene: TRBJ1-1
CDR3 protein: CASSLDAQYTEAFF
CDR3 DNA: TGTGCCAGCAGCTTAGACGCCCAGTACACTGAAGCTTTCTTT

clone size: -
CDR3 length: 13
V gene: TRBV11-2
D gene: -
J gene: TRBJ2-5
CDR3 protein: CASSAGQTETQYF
CDR3 DNA: TGTGCCAGCAGCGCCGGACAAACCGAGACCCAGTACTTC

clone size: -
CDR3 length: 15
V gene: TRBV30
D gene: TRBD2
J gene: TRBJ2-3
CDR3 protein: CAWTSGGSRTDTQYF
CDR3 DNA: TGTGCCTGGACCAGCGGGGGGAGCCGCACAGATACGCAGTATTTT

clone size: -
CDR3 length: 14
V gene: TRBV11-3
D gene: -
J gene: TRBJ2-7
CDR3 protein: CASSLGGGSYEQYF
CDR3 DNA: TGTGCCAGCAGCTTAGGGGGCGGCTCCTACGAGCAGTACTTC

clone size: few
CDR3 length: 15
V gene: TRBV15
D gene: TRBD1
J gene: TRBJ2-5
CDR3 protein: CATSRDRGPGETQYF
CDR3 DNA: TGTGCCACCAGCAGAGATAGGGGGCCCGGGGAGACCCAGTACTTC

clone size: -
CDR3 length: 16
V gene: TRBV7-7
D gene: TRBD2
J gene: TRBJ2-2
CDR3 protein: CASSRGGTSGFGELFF
CDR3 DNA: TGTGCTAGCAGCCGAGGGGGGACTAGCGGGTTCGGGGAGCTGTTTTTT

clone size: -
CDR3 length: 16
V gene: TRBV4-3
D gene: -
J gene: TRBJ1-4
CDR3 protein: CASSRLTDPTNEKLFF
CDR3 DNA: TGCGCCAGCAGCCGACTAACAGACCCAACTAATGAAAAACTGTTTTTT

clone size: -
CDR3 length: 14
V gene: TRBV7-2
D gene: -
J gene: TRBJ2-7
CDR3 protein: CASRWATGSYEQYF
CDR3 DNA: TGTGCCAGCAGGTGGGCCACAGGGTCCTACGAGCAGTACTTC

clone size: once
CDR3 length: 15
V gene: TRBV6-5
D gene: TRBD1
J gene: TRBJ1-1
CDR3 protein: CASRKTDRGYTEAFF
CDR3 DNA: TGTGCCAGCAGGAAAACCGACAGGGGGTATACTGAAGCTTTCTTT

clone size: few
CDR3 length: 16
V gene: TRBV4-3
D gene: TRBD1
J gene: TRBJ1-1
CDR3 protein: CASSQDRMGQGAEAFF
CDR3 DNA: TGCGCCAGCAGCCAAGATAGAATGGGACAGGGGGCTGAAGCTTTCTTT

clone size: few
CDR3 length: 13
V gene: TRBV29-1
D gene: TRBD1
J gene: TRBJ2-5
CDR3 protein: CSAMRQGQETQYF
CDR3 DNA: TGCAGCGCTATGAGACAGGGTCAAGAGACCCAGTACTTC